Sequencing of this T cell receptor (beta chain) was carried out in a study of T cell repertoires in cytomegalovirus infection (dated by TCRdb to the late 2010s). The study in broad terms: The HLA type of each donor mattered for the analysis, because public TCR beta signatures pointed to carriage of CMV infection along with the matching HLA type.

V loses 0 bases of germline sequence and J loses 2 bases, and the interval between the two ends is 10 bases. Reading from cysteine to phenylalanine, the CDR3 counts 14 amino acids. This entry keeps only the CDR3 DNA: 42 bases, framed from base 1. CDR1 and CDR2, per the germline V gene (reference sequence), are DFQATT and SNEGSKA. Paper-wide results and their limitations: The ex vivo response was dominated by HLA-C-restricted CMV-specific TCR beta clonotypes, which also provided the single most frequent clonotype in two of eight donors. In both this cohort and an independent cohort of 350 to 400 donors, the cumulative frequency of public TCR beta family members distinguished carriers of CMV infection plus the relevant HLA type.

Data came from an Illumina HiSeq 1500. TCRdb itself trimmed the public reads at Q25 with fastp, ran MiXCR and retained productive beta chains. Every CDR3 protein is listed once, alongside the most common genes and DNA of its rows. This sample is represented by around 120,000 distinct CDR3 sequences; 7% to 9.5% of them were singletons. Jointly, the top ten make up around 10% of the sample. Ten or more counts support this clonotype. Its binding antigen is unknown. One base away there is no much larger clone; base qualities are not given. The TCR sequence derives from a human donor in good health (CMV status not recorded). Some clones in this sample may be carry-over from other donors' samples. The sequenced sample consisted of PBMCs. The V and J genes are TRBV20-1 and TRBJ1-2; the D gene identity is not certain. The nucleotide sequence reads as follows: TGCAGTGCTAGAGATCTACGGGGAAACTATGGCTACACCTTC. It is translated as CSARDLRGNYGYTF.